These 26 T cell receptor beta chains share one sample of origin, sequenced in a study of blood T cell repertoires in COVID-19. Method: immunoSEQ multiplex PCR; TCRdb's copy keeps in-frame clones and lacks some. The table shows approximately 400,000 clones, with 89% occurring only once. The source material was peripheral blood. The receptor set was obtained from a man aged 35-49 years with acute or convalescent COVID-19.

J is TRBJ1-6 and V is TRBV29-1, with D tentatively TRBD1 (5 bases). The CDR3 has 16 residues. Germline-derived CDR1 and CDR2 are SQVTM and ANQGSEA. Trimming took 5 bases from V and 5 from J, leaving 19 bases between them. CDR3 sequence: CSVLRTHLRDNSPLHF. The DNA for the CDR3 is TGCAGCGTTCTTCGGACACACTTAAGGGATAATTCACCCCTCCACTTT.

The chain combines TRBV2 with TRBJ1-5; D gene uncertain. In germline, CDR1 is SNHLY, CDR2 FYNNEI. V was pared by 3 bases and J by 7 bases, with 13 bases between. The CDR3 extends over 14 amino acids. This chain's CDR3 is CASSEMVRGQPQHF. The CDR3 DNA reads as TGTGCCAGCAGTGAGATGGTGAGAGGACAGCCCCAGCATTTT.

The CDR3 bases are TGTGCCAGCAGTCAGGGGGCCACCTTCGAAGCTTTCTTT. This codes for CASSQGATFEAFF. V gene TRBV25-1 combines with J gene TRBJ1-1; 8 nucleotides agree with TRBD1. CDR1 and CDR2 from the germline V gene are MGHDK and SYGVNS. V was clipped by 5 bases and J by 8 bases; unmatched bases: 7. The CDR3 runs to 13 residues. The full variable domain, in which reference TRBV25-1 and TRBJ1-1 provide the parts outside the CDR3, is EADIYQTPRYLVIGTGKKITLECSQTMGHDKMYWYQQDPGMELHLIHYSYGVNSTEKGDLSSESTVSRIRTEHFPLTLESARPSHTSQYLCASSQGATFEAFFGQGTRLTVV.

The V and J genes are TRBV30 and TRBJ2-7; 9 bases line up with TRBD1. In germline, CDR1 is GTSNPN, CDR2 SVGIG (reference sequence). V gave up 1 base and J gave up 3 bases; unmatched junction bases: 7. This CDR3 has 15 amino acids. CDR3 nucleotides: TGTGCCTGGAGTGCACAGGGACAGGGAATCTACGAGCAGTACTTC. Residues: CAWSAQGQGIYEQYF.

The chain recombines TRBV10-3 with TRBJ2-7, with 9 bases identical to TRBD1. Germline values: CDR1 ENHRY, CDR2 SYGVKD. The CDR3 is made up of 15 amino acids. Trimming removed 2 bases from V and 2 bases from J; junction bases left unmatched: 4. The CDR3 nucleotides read TGTGCCATCAGTGAGAAGGGACAGGGCGCCTACGAGCAGTACTTC. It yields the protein CAISEKGQGAYEQYF.

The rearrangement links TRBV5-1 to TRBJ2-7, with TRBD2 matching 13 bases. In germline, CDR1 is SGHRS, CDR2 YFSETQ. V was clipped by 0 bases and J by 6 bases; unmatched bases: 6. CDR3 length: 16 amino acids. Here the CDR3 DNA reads TGCGCCAGCAGCTTGGGGGAACTAGCGGGAGGGCTCGAGCAGTACTTC. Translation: CASSLGELAGGLEQYF.

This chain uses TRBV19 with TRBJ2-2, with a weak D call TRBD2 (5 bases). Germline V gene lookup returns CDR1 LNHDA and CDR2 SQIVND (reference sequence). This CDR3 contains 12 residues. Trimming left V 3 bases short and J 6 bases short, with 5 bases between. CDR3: CASSMRAGELFF. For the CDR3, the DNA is TGTGCCAGTAGTATGAGGGCCGGGGAGCTGTTTTTT.

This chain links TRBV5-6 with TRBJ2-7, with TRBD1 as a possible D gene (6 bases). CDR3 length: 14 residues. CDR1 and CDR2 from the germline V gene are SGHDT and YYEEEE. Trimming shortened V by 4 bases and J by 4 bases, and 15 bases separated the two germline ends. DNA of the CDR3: TGTGCCAGCAGCCCACACCCGGGACAATACGAGCAGTACTTC. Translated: CASSPHPGQYEQYF.

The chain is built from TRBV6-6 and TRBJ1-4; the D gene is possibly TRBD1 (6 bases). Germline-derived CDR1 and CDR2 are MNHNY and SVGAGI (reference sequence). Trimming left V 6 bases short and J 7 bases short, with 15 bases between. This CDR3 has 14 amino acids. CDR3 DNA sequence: TGTGCCAGCAGACACGATACAGGGTTTGAAAAACTGTTTTTT. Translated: CASRHDTGFEKLFF.

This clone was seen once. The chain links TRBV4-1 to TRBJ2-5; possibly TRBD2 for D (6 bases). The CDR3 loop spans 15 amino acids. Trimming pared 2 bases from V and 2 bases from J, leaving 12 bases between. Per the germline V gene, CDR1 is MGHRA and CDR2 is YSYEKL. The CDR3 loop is CASSQRGAGQETQYF. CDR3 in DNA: TGCGCCAGCAGCCAAAGGGGTGCGGGGCAAGAGACCCAGTACTTC.

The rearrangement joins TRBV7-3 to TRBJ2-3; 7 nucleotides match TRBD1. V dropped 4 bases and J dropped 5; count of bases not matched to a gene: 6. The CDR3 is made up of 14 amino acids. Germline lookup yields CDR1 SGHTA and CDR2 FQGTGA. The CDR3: CASSSDRDGDTQYF. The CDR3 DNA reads TGTGCCAGCAGCTCCGACAGGGACGGAGATACGCAGTATTTT.

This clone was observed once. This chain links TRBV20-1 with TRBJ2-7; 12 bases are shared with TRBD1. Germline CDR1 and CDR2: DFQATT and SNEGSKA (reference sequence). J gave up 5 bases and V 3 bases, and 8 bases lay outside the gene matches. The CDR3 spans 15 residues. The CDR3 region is CSASTGTGGNDEQYF. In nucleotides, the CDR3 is TGCAGTGCTAGTACCGGGACAGGGGGCAATGACGAGCAGTACTTC.

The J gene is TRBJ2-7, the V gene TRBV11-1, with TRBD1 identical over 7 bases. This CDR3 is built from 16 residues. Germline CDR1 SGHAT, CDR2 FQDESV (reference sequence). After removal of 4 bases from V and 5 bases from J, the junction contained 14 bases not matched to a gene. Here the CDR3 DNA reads TGTGCCAGCAGCTCCGACAGGGCCAAGGGGTCCCACGAGCAGTACTTC. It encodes CASSSDRAKGSHEQYF.

The CDR3 DNA reads TGTGCCAGCAGTGAAGGGGGCCTGGGCGGTTCACCCCTCCACTTT. Translating gives CASSEGGLGGSPLHF. The chain recombines TRBV2 with TRBJ1-6, with D perhaps TRBD1 (5 bases). The germline gives CDR1 SNHLY, CDR2 FYNNEI. The CDR3 extends over 15 amino acids. The V and J ends lost 1 base and 9 bases respectively, with 13 bases between them.

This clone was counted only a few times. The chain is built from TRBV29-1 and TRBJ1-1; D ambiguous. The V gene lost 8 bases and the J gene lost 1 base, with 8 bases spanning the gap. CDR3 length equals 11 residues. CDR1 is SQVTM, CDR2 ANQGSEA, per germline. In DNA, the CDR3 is TGCAGCCCGAGTAAGAACACTGAAGCTTTCTTT. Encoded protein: CSPSKNTEAFF.

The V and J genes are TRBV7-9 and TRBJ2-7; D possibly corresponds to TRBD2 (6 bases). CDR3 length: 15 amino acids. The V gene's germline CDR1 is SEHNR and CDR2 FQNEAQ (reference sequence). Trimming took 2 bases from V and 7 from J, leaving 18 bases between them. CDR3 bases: TGTGCCAGCAGCTTAATGGGTCTTGGGACTCGGGAGCAGTACTTC. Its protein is CASSLMGLGTREQYF. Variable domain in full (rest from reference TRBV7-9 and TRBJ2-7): DTGVSQNPRHKITKRGQNVTFRCDPISEHNRLYWYRQTLGQGPEFLTYFQNEAQLEKSRLLSDRFSAERPKGSFSTLEIQRTEQGDSAMYLCASSLMGLGTREQYFGPGTRLTVT.

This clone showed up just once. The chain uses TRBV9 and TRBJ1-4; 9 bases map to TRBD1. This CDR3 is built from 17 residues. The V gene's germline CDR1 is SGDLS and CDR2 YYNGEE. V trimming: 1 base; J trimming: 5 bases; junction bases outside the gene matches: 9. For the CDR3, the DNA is TGTGCCAGCAGCGTACCTTCTGCCGGGACAGGGAATGAAAAACTGTTTTTT. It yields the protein CASSVPSAGTGNEKLFF.

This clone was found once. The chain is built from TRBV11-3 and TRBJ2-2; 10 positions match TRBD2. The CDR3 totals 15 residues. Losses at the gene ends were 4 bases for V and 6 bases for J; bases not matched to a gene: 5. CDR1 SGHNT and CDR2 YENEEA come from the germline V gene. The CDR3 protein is CASSSERGGPGELFF. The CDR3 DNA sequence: TGTGCCAGCAGCTCCGAGCGGGGGGGCCCCGGGGAGCTGTTTTTT.

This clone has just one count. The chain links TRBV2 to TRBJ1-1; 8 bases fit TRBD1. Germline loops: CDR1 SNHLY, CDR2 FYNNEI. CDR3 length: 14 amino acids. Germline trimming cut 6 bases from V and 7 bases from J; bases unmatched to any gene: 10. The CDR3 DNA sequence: TGTGCCAGCAGGGGCGGACAGGGCACCGATGAAGCTTTCTTT. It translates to CASRGGQGTDEAFF.

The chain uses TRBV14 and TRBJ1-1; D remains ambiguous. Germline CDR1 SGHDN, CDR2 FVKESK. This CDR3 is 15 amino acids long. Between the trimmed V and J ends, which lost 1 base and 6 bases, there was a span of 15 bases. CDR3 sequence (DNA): TGTGCCAGCAGCCAAGTGTGGGCACTGGGCTCTGAAGCTTTCTTT. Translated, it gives CASSQVWALGSEAFF.

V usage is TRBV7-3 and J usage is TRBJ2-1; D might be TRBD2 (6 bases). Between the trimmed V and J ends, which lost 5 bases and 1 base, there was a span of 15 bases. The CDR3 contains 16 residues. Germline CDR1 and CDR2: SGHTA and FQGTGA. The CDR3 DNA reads TGTGCCAGCAGCGCCTCTCCTAGCGTTTCCTACAATGAGCAGTTCTTC. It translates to CASSASPSVSYNEQFF.

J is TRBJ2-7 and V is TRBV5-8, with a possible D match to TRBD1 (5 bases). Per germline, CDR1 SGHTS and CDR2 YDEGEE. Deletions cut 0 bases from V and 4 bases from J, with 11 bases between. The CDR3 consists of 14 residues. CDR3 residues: CASSLVGPMYEQYF. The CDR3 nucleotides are TGTGCCAGCAGCTTGGTGGGGCCTATGTACGAGCAGTACTTC. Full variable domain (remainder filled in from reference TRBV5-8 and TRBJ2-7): EAGVTQSPTHLIKTRGQQATLRCSPISGHTSVYWYQQALGLGLQFLLWYDEGEERNRGNFPPRFSGRQFPNYSSELNVNALELEDSALYLCASSLVGPMYEQYFGPGTRLTVT.

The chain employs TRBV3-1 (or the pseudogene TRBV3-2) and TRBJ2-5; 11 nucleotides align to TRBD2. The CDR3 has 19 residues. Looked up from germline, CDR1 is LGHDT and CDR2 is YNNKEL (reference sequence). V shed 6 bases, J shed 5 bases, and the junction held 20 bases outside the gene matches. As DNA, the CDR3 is TGTGCCAGCAGAGCTACTAGCGGGAGCGCCTACTTGGGGTGGGAGACCCAGTACTTC. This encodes CASRATSGSAYLGWETQYF.

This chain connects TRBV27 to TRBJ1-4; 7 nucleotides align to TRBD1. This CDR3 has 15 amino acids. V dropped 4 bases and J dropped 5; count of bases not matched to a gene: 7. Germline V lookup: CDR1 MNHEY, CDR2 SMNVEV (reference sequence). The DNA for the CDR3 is TGTGCCAGCAGTTCCTACAGGGGTAGGAATGAAAAACTGTTTTTT. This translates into CASSSYRGRNEKLFF. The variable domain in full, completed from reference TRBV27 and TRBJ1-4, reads EAQVTQNPRYLITVTGKKLTVTCSQNMNHEYMSWYRQDPGLGLRQIYYSMNVEVTDKGDVPEGYKVSRKEKRNFPLILESPSPNQTSLYFCASSSYRGRNEKLFFGSGTQLSVL.

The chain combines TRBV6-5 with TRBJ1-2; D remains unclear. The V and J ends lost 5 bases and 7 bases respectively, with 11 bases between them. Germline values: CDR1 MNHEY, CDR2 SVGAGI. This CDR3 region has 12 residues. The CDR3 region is CASSRGLGGYTF. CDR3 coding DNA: TGTGCCAGCAGTCGAGGACTGGGTGGCTACACCTTC.

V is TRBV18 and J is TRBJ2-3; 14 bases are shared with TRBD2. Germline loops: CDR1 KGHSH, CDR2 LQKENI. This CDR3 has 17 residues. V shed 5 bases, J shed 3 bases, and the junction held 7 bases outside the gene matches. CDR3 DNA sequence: TGTGCCAGCTCATCAACGACTAGCGGGAGGGAGACAGATACGCAGTATTTT. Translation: CASSSTTSGRETDTQYF.